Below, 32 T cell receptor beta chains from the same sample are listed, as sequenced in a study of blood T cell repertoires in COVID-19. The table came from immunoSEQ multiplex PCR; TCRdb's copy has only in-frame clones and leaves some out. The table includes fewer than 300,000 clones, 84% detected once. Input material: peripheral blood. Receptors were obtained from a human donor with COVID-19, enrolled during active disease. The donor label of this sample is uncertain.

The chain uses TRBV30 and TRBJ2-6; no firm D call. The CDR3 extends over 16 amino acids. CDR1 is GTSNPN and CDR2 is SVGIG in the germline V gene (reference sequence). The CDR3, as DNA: TGTGCGATCCCGCGAGAGGAGCCCTCTGGGGCCAACGTCCTGACTTTC. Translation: CAIPREEPSGANVLTF.

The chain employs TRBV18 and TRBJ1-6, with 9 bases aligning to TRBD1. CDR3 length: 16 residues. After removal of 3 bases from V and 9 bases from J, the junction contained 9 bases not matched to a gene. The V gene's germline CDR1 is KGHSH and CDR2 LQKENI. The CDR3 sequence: CASSPRDRVEISPLHF. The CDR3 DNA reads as TGTGCCAGCTCACCCCGGGACAGGGTTGAGATTTCACCCCTCCACTTT.

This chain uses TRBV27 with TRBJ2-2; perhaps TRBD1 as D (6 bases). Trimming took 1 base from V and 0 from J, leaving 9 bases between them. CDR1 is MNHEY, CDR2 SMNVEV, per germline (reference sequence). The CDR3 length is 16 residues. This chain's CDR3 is CASSLLGAANTGELFF. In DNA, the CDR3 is TGTGCCAGCAGTTTATTGGGGGCTGCGAACACCGGGGAGCTGTTTTTT.

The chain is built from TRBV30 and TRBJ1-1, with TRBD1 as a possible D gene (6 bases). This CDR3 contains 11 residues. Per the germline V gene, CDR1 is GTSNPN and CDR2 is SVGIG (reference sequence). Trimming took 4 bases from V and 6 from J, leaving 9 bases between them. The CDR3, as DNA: TGTGCCTGGACCCGGACAGCTGAAGCTTTCTTT. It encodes CAWTRTAEAFF.

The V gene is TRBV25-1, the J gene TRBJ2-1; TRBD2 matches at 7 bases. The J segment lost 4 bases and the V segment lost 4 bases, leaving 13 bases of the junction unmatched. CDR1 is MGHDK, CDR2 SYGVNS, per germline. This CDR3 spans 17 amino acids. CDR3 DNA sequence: TGTGCCAGCAGTGGGCCAACGGAATGGACTAGATACAATGAGCAGTTCTTC. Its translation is CASSGPTEWTRYNEQFF.

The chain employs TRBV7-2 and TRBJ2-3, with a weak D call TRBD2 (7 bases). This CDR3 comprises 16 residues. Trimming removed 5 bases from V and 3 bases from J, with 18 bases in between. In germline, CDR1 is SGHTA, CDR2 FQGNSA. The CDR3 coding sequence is TGTGCCAGCAGCCAAGGAGGGGGAGGGTGGACAGATACGCAGTATTTT. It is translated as CASSQGGGGWTDTQYF.

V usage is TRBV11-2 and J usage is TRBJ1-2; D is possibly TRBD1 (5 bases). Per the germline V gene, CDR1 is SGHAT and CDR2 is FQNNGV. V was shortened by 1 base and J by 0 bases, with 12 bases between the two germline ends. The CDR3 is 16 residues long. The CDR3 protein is CASSLGPGQANYGYTF. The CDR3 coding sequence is TGTGCCAGCAGCTTAGGCCCAGGGCAGGCTAACTATGGCTACACCTTC.

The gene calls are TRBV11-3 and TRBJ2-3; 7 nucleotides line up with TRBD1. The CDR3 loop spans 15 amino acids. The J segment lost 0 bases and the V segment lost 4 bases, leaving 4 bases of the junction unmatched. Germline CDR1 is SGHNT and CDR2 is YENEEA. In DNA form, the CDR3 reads TGTGCCAGCAGCTCGGGGACAGATAGCACAGATACGCAGTATTTT. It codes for CASSSGTDSTDTQYF.

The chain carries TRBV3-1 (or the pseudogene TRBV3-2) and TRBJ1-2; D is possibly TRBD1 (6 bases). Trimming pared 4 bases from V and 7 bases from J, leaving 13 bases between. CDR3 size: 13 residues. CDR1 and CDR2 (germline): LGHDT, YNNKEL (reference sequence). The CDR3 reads CASSPTGRPGYTF. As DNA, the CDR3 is TGTGCCAGCAGCCCCACAGGGCGGCCTGGCTACACCTTC.

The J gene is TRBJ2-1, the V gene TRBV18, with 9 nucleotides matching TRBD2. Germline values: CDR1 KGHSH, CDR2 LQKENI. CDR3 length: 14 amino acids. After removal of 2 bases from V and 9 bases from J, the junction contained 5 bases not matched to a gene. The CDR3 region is CASSPGGRATEQFF. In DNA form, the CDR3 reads TGTGCCAGCTCACCAGGCGGGAGGGCCACTGAGCAGTTCTTC.

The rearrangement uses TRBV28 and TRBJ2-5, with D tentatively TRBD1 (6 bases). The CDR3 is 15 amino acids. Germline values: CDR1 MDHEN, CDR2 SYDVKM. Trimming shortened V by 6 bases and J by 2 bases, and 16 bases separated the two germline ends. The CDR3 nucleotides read TGTGCCAGCAGAGGGGGTTCCGGGATTCAAGAGACCCAGTACTTC. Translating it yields CASRGGSGIQETQYF.

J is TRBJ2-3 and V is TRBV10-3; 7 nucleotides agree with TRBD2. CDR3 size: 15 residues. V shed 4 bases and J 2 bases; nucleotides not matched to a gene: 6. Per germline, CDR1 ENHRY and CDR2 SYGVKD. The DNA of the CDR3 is TGTGCCATCAGTGGGGCTAGCGGATACACAGATACGCAGTATTTT. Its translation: CAISGASGYTDTQYF.

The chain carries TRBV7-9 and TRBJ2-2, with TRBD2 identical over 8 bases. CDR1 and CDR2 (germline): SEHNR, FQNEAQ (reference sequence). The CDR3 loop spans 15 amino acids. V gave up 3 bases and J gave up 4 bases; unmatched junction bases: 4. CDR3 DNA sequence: TGTGCCAGCAGCTTCCCGGGGGGGATCACCGGGGAGCTGTTTTTT. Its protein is CASSFPGGITGELFF.

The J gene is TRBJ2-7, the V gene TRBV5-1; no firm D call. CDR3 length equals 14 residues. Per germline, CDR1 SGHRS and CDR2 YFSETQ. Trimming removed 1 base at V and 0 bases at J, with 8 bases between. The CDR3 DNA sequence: TGCGCCAGCAGCTTGTCGTTGAGCTCCTACGAGCAGTACTTC. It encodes CASSLSLSSYEQYF. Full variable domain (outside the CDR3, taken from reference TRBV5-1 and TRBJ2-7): KAGVTQTPRYLIKTRGQQVTLSCSPISGHRSVSWYQQTPGQGLQFLFEYFSETQRNKGNFPGRFSGRQFSNSRSEMNVSTLELGDSALYLCASSLSLSSYEQYFGPGTRLTVT.

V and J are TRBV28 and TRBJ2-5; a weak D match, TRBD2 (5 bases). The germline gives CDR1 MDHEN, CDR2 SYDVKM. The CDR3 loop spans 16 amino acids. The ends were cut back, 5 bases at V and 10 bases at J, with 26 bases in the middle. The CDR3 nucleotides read TGTGCCAGCAGTGGAATCCAGCGGCCCTTCGGGATCGGCCAGTACTTC. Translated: CASSGIQRPFGIGQYF.

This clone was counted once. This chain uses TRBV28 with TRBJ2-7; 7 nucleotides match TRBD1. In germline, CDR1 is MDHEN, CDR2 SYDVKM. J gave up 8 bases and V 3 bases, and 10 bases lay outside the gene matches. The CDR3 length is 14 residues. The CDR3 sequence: CASSLTGPILKQYF. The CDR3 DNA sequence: TGTGCCAGCAGTTTGACAGGGCCAATCCTTAAGCAGTACTTC.

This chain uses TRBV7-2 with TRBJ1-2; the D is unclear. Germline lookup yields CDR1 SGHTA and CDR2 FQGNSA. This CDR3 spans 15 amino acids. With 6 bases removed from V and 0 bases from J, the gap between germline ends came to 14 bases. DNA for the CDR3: TGTGCCAGCAGTTCTCTAGTTGGGTCTAACTATGGCTACACCTTC. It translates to CASSSLVGSNYGYTF.

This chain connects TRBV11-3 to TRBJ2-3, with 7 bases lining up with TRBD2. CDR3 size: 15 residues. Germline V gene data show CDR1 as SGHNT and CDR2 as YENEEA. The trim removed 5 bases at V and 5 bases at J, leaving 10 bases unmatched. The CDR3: CASSPSGGGGDTQYF. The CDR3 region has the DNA TGTGCCAGCAGCCCGTCGGGGGGAGGAGGAGATACGCAGTATTTT.

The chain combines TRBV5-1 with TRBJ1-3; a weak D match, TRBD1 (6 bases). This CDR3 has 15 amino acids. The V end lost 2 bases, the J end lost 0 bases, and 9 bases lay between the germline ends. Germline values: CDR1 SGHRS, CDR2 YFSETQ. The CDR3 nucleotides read TGCGCCAGCAGCTTCAGGACAGACTCTGGAAACACCATATATTTT. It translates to CASSFRTDSGNTIYF.

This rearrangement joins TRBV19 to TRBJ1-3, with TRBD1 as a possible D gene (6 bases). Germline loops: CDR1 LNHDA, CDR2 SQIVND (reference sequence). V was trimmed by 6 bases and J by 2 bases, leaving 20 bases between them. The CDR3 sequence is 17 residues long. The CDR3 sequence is CASSLSLRAGAGNTIYF. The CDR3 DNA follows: TGTGCCAGTAGCCTCTCCCTACGGGCAGGGGCTGGAAACACCATATATTTT.

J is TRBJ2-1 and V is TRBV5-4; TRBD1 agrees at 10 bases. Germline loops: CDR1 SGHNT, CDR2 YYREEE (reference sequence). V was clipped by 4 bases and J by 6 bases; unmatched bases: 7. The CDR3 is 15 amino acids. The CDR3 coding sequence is TGTGCCAGCAGCACCCCGGGACAGGGGAGCAATGAGCAGTTCTTC. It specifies CASSTPGQGSNEQFF. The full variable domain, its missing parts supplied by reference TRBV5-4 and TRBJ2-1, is ETGVTQSPTHLIKTRGQQVTLRCSSQSGHNTVSWYQQALGQGPQFIFQYYREEENGRGNFPPRFSGLQFPNYSSELNVNALELDDSALYLCASSTPGQGSNEQFFGPGTRLTVL.

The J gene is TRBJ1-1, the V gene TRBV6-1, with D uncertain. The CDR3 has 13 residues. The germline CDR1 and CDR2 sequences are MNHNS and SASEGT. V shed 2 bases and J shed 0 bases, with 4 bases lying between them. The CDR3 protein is CASSETLNTEAFF. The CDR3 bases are TGTGCCAGCAGTGAAACTTTGAACACTGAAGCTTTCTTT.

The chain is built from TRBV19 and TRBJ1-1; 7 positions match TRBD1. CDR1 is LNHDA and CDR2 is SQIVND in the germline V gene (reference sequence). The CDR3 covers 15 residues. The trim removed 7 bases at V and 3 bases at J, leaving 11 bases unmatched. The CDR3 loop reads CASTPTQGGYTEAFF. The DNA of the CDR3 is TGTGCCAGTACCCCCACCCAGGGGGGCTACACTGAAGCTTTCTTT.

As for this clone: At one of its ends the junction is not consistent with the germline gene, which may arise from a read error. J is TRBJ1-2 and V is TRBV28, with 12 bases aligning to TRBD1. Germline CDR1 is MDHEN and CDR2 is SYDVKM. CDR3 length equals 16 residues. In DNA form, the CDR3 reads TGCGCACTCGGGACAGGGGGCGCCGCGATCAACTATGGCTACACCTTC. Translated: CALGTGGAAINYGYTF.

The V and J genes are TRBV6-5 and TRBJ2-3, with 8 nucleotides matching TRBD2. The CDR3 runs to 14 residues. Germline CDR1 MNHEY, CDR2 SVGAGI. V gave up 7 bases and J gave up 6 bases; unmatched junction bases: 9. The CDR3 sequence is CASNTGGGTDTQYF. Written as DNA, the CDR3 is TGTGCCAGCAATACCGGGGGGGGAACCGATACGCAGTATTTT.

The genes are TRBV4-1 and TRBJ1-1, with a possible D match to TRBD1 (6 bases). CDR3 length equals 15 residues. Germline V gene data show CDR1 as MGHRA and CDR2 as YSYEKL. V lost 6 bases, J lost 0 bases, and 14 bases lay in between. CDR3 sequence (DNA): TGCGCCAGCAGGAGGGCAGGGGCTATGAACACTGAAGCTTTCTTT. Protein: CASRRAGAMNTEAFF.

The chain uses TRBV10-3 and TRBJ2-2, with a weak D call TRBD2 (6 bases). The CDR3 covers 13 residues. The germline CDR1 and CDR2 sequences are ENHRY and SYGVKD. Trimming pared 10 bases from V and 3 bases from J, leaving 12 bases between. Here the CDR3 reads CATEEGYTGELFF. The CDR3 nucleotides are TGTGCCACCGAGGAGGGGTACACCGGGGAGCTGTTTTTT.

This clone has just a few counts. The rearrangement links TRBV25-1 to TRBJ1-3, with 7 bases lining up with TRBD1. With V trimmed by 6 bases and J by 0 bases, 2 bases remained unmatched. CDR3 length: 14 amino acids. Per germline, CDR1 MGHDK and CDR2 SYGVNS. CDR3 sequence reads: CASRAGGSGNTIYF. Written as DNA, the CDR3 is TGTGCCAGCAGGGCAGGGGGCTCTGGAAACACCATATATTTT. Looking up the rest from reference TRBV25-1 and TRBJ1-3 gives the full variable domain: EADIYQTPRYLVIGTGKKITLECSQTMGHDKMYWYQQDPGMELHLIHYSYGVNSTEKGDLSSESTVSRIRTEHFPLTLESARPSHTSQYLCASRAGGSGNTIYFGEGSWLTVV.

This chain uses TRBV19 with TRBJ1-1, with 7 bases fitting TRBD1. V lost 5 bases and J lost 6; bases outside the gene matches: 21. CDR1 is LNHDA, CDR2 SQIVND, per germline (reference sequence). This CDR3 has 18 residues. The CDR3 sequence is CASSYSRQGGGLGAEAFF. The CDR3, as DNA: TGTGCCAGTAGTTACTCCCGACAGGGAGGAGGCCTTGGCGCTGAAGCTTTCTTT.

The CDR3 protein is CASSIRGPDTQYF. The CDR3 region has the DNA TGTGCCAGTAGTATAAGGGGCCCGGATACGCAGTATTTT. This chain joins TRBV19 and TRBJ2-3; maybe TRBD1 (5 bases). CDR1 and CDR2 from the germline V gene are LNHDA and SQIVND (reference sequence). The CDR3 sequence is 13 residues long. Trimming removed 2 bases from V and 6 bases from J, with 9 bases in between.

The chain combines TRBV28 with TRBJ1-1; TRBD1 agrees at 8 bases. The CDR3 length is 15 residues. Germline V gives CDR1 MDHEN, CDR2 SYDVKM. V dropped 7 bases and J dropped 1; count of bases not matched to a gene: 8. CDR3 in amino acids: CASTLRGPRNTEAFF. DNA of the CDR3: TGTGCCAGCACCCTCAGGGGGCCGAGGAACACTGAAGCTTTCTTT.

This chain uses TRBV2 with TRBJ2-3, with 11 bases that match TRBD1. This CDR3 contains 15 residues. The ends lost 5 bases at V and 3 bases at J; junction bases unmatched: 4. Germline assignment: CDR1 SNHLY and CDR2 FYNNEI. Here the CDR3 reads CASSPDRGPTDTQYF. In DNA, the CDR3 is TGTGCCAGCAGTCCGGACAGGGGGCCTACAGATACGCAGTATTTT.